This T cell receptor beta chain was documented in a study of T cells in tuberculosis. For the study at large: IGRA-negative adolescents, IGRA-positive adolescents with latent tuberculosis and adults with active tuberculosis formed this South African cohort. The study's findings and limits: Active tuberculosis alpha repertoires lay closer to GMM-specific TCRs than controls'. Smaller alpha distances in active tuberculosis partly reflected shorter CDR3-alpha lengths.

Profiled with immunoSEQ multiplex PCR; TCRdb holds only in-frame clones, not every one. The sample records 20,000 to 25,000 clones, roughly 97% being singletons. The germline gives CDR1 MNHEY, CDR2 SVGAGI. With V trimmed by 10 bases and J by 11 bases, 8 bases remained unmatched. The CDR3 spans 11 residues. Adolescents were screened for latent TB by skin test and IGRA. As to this clone: Its antigen is currently unknown.

The chain links TRBV6-5 to TRBJ1-1; 9 positions match TRBD1. Source material: PBMCs. The origin of this receptor is a donor aged 10 to 29 with latent tuberculosis or without tuberculosis infection. The CDR3, as DNA: TGTGCCACCGGAGAACAGGGGGCGGCTTTCTTT. Residues: CATGEQGAAFF.